This T cell receptor (beta chain) is from a study of blood T cells in healthy people across ages. This CDR3 is 19 amino acids long. Deletions cut 3 bases from V and 2 bases from J, with 24 bases between. Germline V gene lookup returns CDR1 SGHAT and CDR2 FQNNGV. The second PCR ran about 6 to 11 cycles with a sample-barcoded 5' primer and J-beta primers. Unique molecular identifiers of 12 random nucleotides labeled each cDNA. MiXCR, run by TCRdb on the 5' RACE reads, gives a single entry per CDR3 protein. The sample lists about 970,000 distinct CDR3 sequences; roughly 51% were seen once. Worth noting for this clonotype: Its target is unknown.

Whole-study results and caveats: Naive CD4+ cell counts and diversity both ran higher in long-lived than in aged donors. Any changes in expanded clonotypes were possibly confounded, as donor CMV status remained unknown.

The chain couples TRBV11-2 to TRBJ2-3, with a possible D match to TRBD2 (6 bases). This receptor was taken from a woman aged 60-70 years in good health. The sample was blood. The CDR3 DNA sequence: TGTGCCAGCAGCTTCTTCGTAGTCGGGGGTGCAGGAGACACAGATACGCAGTATTTT. This encodes CASSFFVVGGAGDTDTQYF.